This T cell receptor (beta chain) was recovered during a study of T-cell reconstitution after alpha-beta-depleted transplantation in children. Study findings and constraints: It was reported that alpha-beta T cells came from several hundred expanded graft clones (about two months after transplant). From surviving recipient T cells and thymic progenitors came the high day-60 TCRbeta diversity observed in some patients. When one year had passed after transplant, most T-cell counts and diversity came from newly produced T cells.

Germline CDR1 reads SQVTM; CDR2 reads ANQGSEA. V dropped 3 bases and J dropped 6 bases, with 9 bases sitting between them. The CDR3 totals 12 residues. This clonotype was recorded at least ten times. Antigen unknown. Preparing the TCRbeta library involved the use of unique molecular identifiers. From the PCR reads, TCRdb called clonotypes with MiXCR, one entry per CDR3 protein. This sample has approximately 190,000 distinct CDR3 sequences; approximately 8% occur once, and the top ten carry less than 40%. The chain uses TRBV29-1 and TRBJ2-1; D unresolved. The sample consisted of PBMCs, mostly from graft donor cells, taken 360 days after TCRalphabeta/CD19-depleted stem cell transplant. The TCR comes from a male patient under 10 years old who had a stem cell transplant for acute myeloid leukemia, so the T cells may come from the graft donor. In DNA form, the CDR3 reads TGCAGCGTTGAGCAGCGTCTCAATGAGCAGTTCTTC. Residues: CSVEQRLNEQFF.